This TCR beta chain was observed in a study of cytomegalovirus exposure and HLA in healthy donors. General study findings and limits: The authors considered a cluster of highly shared sequence variants likely to be a sequencing artifact.

For this clone: The antigen remains unidentified.

PCR used 60 Vbeta primers and 13 Jbeta primers. Profiling relied on immunoSEQ multiplex PCR, and the TCRdb table lists in-frame clones only, not all of them. The table includes 200,000 to 250,000 clones, less than 85% detected once. The sample taken for sequencing was PBMCs. The TCR sequence derives from a man aged 18-30 years in good health and CMV-seronegative.

The CDR3 is CASSTGAGETQYF. The CDR3 nucleotides are TGTGCCAGCAGCACAGGGGCTGGGGAGACCCAGTACTTC. V gene TRBV5-6 combines with J gene TRBJ2-5, with 7 bases matching TRBD1. The CDR3 is made up of 13 amino acids. Germline V lookup: CDR1 SGHDT, CDR2 YYEEEE. J lost 5 bases, V lost 4 bases, and 5 bases had no gene match.